Listed below are T cell receptor beta chains from one sample, sequenced in a study of cytomegalovirus exposure and HLA in healthy donors. Produced via immunoSEQ multiplex PCR; TCRdb's table is partial and in-frame only. The data contain tens of thousands of clones, 65% to 85% of them singletons. The sequencing sample was made of PBMCs. The source of these receptors is a man in his late teens or twenties in good health and CMV-seronegative. Both conserved end residues are part of each CDR3. Fields, in order: V gene, clone size, J gene, CDR3 length, D gene, CDR3 DNA, CDR3 protein. A D gene is named only where the DNA matches it firmly. Some rows have no size entry. The others give once, few or many, or a class for an expanded clone.

V: TRBV7-6; size: NA; J: TRBJ1-6; length: 15; D: NA; DNA: TGTGCCAGCAGCTTAGCCACAGACCTAAATTCACCCCTCCACTTT; CDR3: CASSLATDLNSPLHF
V: TRBV6-5; size: NA; J: TRBJ2-1; length: 15; D: TRBD2; DNA: TGTGCCAGCACGCTACTAGCGGGACGATCCAATGAGCAGTTCTTC; CDR3: CASTLLAGRSNEQFF
V: TRBV9; size: NA; J: TRBJ2-1; length: 20; D: TRBD2; DNA: TGTGCCAGCAGCGTAGAAGTGGGACGAGGACTAGCGGGAGCTGGCAATGAGCAGTTCTTC; CDR3: CASSVEVGRGLAGAGNEQFF
V: TRBV18; size: NA; J: TRBJ1-5; length: 15; D: TRBD1; DNA: TGTGCCAGCTCTAGGACAGGGGGTAGCAATCAGCCCCAGCATTTT; CDR3: CASSRTGGSNQPQHF
V: TRBV7-2; size: NA; J: TRBJ1-6; length: 15; D: NA; DNA: TGTGCCAGCAGCTTAGCGTCGGGATACCCTACACCCCTCCACTTT; CDR3: CASSLASGYPTPLHF
V: TRBV18; size: NA; J: TRBJ1-2; length: 14; D: TRBD1; DNA: TGTGCCAGCTCCCCCGGACAGGGGTTTAGTGGCTACACCTTC; CDR3: CASSPGQGFSGYTF
V: TRBV6-1; size: NA; J: TRBJ1-1; length: 15; D: NA; DNA: TGTGCCAGCAGTGAACTTCTGGGGGGAGCGGCTGAAGCTTTCTTT; CDR3: CASSELLGGAAEAFF
V: TRBV6-1; size: NA; J: TRBJ1-1; length: 13; D: NA; DNA: TGTGCCAGCACCTCGACCGCGGACACTGAAGCTTTCTTT; CDR3: CASTSTADTEAFF
V: TRBV29-1; size: NA; J: TRBJ1-4; length: 13; D: NA; DNA: TGCAGCGTTGTTGGCGGTTATGGCGAAAAACTGTTTTTT; CDR3: CSVVGGYGEKLFF
V: TRBV27; size: NA; J: TRBJ1-1; length: 13; D: NA; DNA: TGTGCCAGCAGTGCGTCCAGTGGAGTGGTAGCTTTCTTT; CDR3: CASSASSGVVAFF
V: TRBV7-2; size: NA; J: TRBJ1-4; length: 16; D: TRBD1; DNA: TGTGCCAGCAGCCCCCGAGGCGGGACAGGCGGTGAAAAACTGTTTTTT; CDR3: CASSPRGGTGGEKLFF
V: TRBV10-3; size: NA; J: TRBJ1-1; length: 13; D: NA; DNA: TGTGCCAGCCGCAGGGAGGGGGACACTGAAGCTTTCTTT; CDR3: CASRREGDTEAFF
V: TRBV27; size: NA; J: TRBJ2-7; length: 15; D: NA; DNA: TGTGCCAGCAGTTTAGGCGGGAATGGGGCCTACGAGCAGTACTTC; CDR3: CASSLGGNGAYEQYF
V: TRBV30; size: NA; J: TRBJ2-7; length: 13; D: TRBD2; DNA: TGTGCCTGGGGACTAGCGGGACGGGCGCAGCAGTACTTC; CDR3: CAWGLAGRAQQYF
V: TRBV15; size: NA; J: TRBJ1-6; length: 17; D: TRBD1; DNA: TGTGCCACCAGGGGACCGGGACAGGGGGTCTATAATTCACCCCTCCACTTT; CDR3: CATRGPGQGVYNSPLHF
V: TRBV7-2; size: NA; J: TRBJ1-1; length: 14; D: NA; DNA: TGTGCCAGCAGCCCAGCGGGGAGGGGCACTGAAGCTTTCTTT; CDR3: CASSPAGRGTEAFF
V: TRBV28; size: NA; J: TRBJ1-1; length: 14; D: NA; DNA: TGTGCCAGCAGTTTATCAGTCAGGAACACTGAAGCTTTCTTT; CDR3: CASSLSVRNTEAFF
V: TRBV5-1; size: NA; J: TRBJ1-4; length: 16; D: NA; DNA: TGCGCCAGCAGCTTGGGAGGGTCCCTAAGGGATGAAAAACTGTTTTTT; CDR3: CASSLGGSLRDEKLFF
V: TRBV7-9; size: NA; J: TRBJ2-3; length: 15; D: TRBD2; DNA: TGTGCCAGCAGCTTAGGAGCGGGAGGCACAGATACGCAGTATTTT; CDR3: CASSLGAGGTDTQYF
V: TRBV25-1; size: NA; J: TRBJ1-5; length: 16; D: TRBD1; DNA: TGTGCCAGCAGTGCCTCGACAGGGGCGCCCAATCAGCCCCAGCATTTT; CDR3: CASSASTGAPNQPQHF
V: TRBV28; size: few; J: TRBJ1-1; length: 16; D: NA; DNA: TGTGCCAGCAGTTTTGTCGGGCGGGGGATTAGGACTGAAGCTTTCTTT; CDR3: CASSFVGRGIRTEAFF
V: TRBV7-2; size: NA; J: TRBJ2-7; length: 13; D: TRBD2; DNA: TGTGCCAGCAGCGGGGGGGGGACCTACGAGCAGTACTTC; CDR3: CASSGGGTYEQYF
V: TRBV9; size: NA; J: TRBJ2-3; length: 12; D: NA; DNA: TGTGCCAGCAGCGTGCGGACAGATACGCAGTATTTT; CDR3: CASSVRTDTQYF
V: TRBV5-1; size: once; J: TRBJ2-2; length: 12; D: NA; DNA: TGCGCCAGCAGCTACGGGACCGGGGAGCTGTTTTTT; CDR3: CASSYGTGELFF
V: TRBV7-9; size: NA; J: TRBJ1-6; length: 12; D: NA; DNA: TGTGCCAGCAGCCTAAGTGGTTCACCCCTCCACTTT; CDR3: CASSLSGSPLHF